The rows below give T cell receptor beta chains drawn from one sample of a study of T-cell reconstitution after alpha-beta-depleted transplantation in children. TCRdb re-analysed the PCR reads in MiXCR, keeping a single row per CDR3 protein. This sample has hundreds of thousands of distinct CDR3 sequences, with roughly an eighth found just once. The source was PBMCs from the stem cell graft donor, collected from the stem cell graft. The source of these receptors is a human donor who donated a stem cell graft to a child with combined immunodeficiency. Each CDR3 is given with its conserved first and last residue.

CDR3aa: CATSREGAGAGGSYEQYF
v_gene: TRBV15
j_gene: TRBJ2-7

CDR3aa: CATSDPTSGKTDTQYF
v_gene: TRBV24-1
j_gene: TRBJ2-3

CDR3aa: CASSFSRQRFF
v_gene: TRBV12-3/TRBV12-4
j_gene: TRBJ2-1

CDR3aa: CASSLRRGYEQFF
v_gene: TRBV11-2
j_gene: TRBJ2-1

CDR3aa: CASRKTGTSGNTIYF
v_gene: TRBV12-3/TRBV12-4
j_gene: TRBJ1-3

CDR3aa: CASSLTGGASYGYTF
v_gene: TRBV7-2
j_gene: TRBJ1-2

CDR3aa: CASTDRDRPYNEQFF
v_gene: TRBV12-3/TRBV12-4
j_gene: TRBJ2-1

CDR3aa: CASSQLSAGAVKNIQYF
v_gene: TRBV6-1
j_gene: TRBJ2-4

CDR3aa: CAIGASTVTDTQYF
v_gene: TRBV12-3/TRBV12-4
j_gene: TRBJ2-3

CDR3aa: CAISESGEIYEQYF
v_gene: TRBV10-3
j_gene: TRBJ2-7

CDR3aa: CASSLLFGRASYEQYF
v_gene: TRBV27
j_gene: TRBJ2-7

CDR3aa: CASSFWTPSTGELFF
v_gene: TRBV5-5
j_gene: TRBJ2-2

CDR3aa: CASSPSGAQNEKLFF
v_gene: TRBV2
j_gene: TRBJ1-4

CDR3aa: CASSSPEGAGETQYF
v_gene: TRBV5-1
j_gene: TRBJ2-5

CDR3aa: CASNSIPPGRSNYGYTF
v_gene: TRBV6-5
j_gene: TRBJ1-2

CDR3aa: CASTGATEAFF
v_gene: TRBV6-5
j_gene: TRBJ1-1

CDR3aa: CASSLVQGLHSYEQYF
v_gene: TRBV11-1
j_gene: TRBJ2-7

CDR3aa: CSAADRGHIDTQYF
v_gene: TRBV29-1
j_gene: TRBJ2-3

CDR3aa: CASSLAISYEQYF
v_gene: TRBV12-3/TRBV12-4
j_gene: TRBJ2-7

CDR3aa: CASRWGTDTQYF
v_gene: TRBV7-9
j_gene: TRBJ2-3

CDR3aa: CSVVVYNSYEQYF
v_gene: TRBV29-1
j_gene: TRBJ2-7

CDR3aa: CAWKGGDLELFF
v_gene: TRBV30
j_gene: TRBJ2-2

CDR3aa: CASSPQPGQLGSNEQFF
v_gene: TRBV4-3
j_gene: TRBJ2-1

CDR3aa: CASSPGAEAFF
v_gene: TRBV12-3/TRBV12-4
j_gene: TRBJ1-1

CDR3aa: CASNPSSGDWNEQFF
v_gene: TRBV6-2/TRBV6-3
j_gene: TRBJ2-1

CDR3aa: CASSQGRTSGRTGELFF
v_gene: TRBV4-2
j_gene: TRBJ2-2

CDR3aa: CASSFSPGVWAPQETQYF
v_gene: TRBV28
j_gene: TRBJ2-5

CDR3aa: CASIDAGQSYNEQFF
v_gene: TRBV6-2/TRBV6-3
j_gene: TRBJ2-1

CDR3aa: CASSFQAADGYTF
v_gene: TRBV12-3/TRBV12-4
j_gene: TRBJ1-2

CDR3aa: CASSLRTGEHSYEQYF
v_gene: TRBV11-2
j_gene: TRBJ2-7

CDR3aa: CASSLATGGNYGYTF
v_gene: TRBV7-9
j_gene: TRBJ1-2

CDR3aa: CASSPQGDVAEAFF
v_gene: TRBV5-1
j_gene: TRBJ1-1

CDR3aa: CATRGRGKGTDTQYF
v_gene: TRBV27
j_gene: TRBJ2-3

CDR3aa: CASSTPPGTGAYNEQFF
v_gene: TRBV12-3/TRBV12-4
j_gene: TRBJ2-1

CDR3aa: CSARDVGLTYEQYF
v_gene: TRBV20-1
j_gene: TRBJ2-7

CDR3aa: CASTLGRYEQYF
v_gene: TRBV12-3/TRBV12-4
j_gene: TRBJ2-7

CDR3aa: CASSIGRVHNEQFF
v_gene: TRBV19
j_gene: TRBJ2-1

CDR3aa: CASRDRGREKLFF
v_gene: TRBV6-1
j_gene: TRBJ1-4

CDR3aa: CASSPDTRTLGAFF
v_gene: TRBV5-6
j_gene: TRBJ1-1

CDR3aa: CATSTGTAYYNEQFF
v_gene: TRBV24-1
j_gene: TRBJ2-1

CDR3aa: CATSDLFRDIHRQYF
v_gene: TRBV24-1
j_gene: TRBJ2-3

CDR3aa: CASSQDGGNTQYF
v_gene: TRBV3-1
j_gene: TRBJ2-3